This T cell receptor (beta chain) was sequenced for a study of blood T cell repertoires in COVID-19. The CDR3 has 14 residues. J was trimmed by 2 bases and V by 1 base; bases with no gene match: 1. Germline loops: CDR1 SGHAT, CDR2 FQNNGV. Generated by immunoSEQ multiplex PCR, the TCRdb table keeps only in-frame clones and is missing some. The data hold tens of thousands of clones, with about 70% observed a single time. The sequence was collected from a man aged 70-80 years with active or convalescent COVID-19. The rearrangement uses TRBV11-2 and TRBJ2-7, with 8 nucleotides matching TRBD1. The source material was peripheral blood. CDR3: CASSLGTGTYEQYF. The CDR3 DNA is TGTGCCAGCAGCTTAGGGACAGGGACCTACGAGCAGTACTTC.